The clone carrying this TCR beta chain appeared a few times. These data originate in a study of blood T cell repertoires in COVID-19. Libraries were prepared by immunoSEQ multiplex PCR; TCRdb keeps only in-frame clonotypes and omits some of them. This table has tens of thousands of clones, roughly 87% appearing once. V lost 5 bases to trimming and J lost 6 bases; unmatched junction nucleotides: 7. This CDR3 has 15 residues. The germline V gene encodes CDR1 SEHNR and CDR2 FQNEAQ (reference sequence). The chain couples TRBV7-9 to TRBJ1-6, with 7 bases fitting TRBD1. The sample taken for sequencing was peripheral blood. The TCR was taken from a man between 35 and 55 years old with COVID-19, enrolled during active disease. Here the CDR3 reads CASSVAGQINSPLHF. The CDR3 DNA is TGTGCCAGCAGCGTGGCGGGACAGATTAATTCACCCCTCCACTTT. The variable domain in full, with the rest retrieved from reference TRBV7-9 and TRBJ1-6, is DTGVSQNPRHKITKRGQNVTFRCDPISEHNRLYWYRQTLGQGPEFLTYFQNEAQLEKSRLLSDRFSAERPKGSFSTLEIQRTEQGDSAMYLCASSVAGQINSPLHFGNGTRLTVT.